The 14 T cell receptor beta chains listed next were all sequenced from one sample in a study of identical twins (TCRdb year 2016). The library was produced with 5' RACE. The instrument given in TCRdb is Illumina HiSeq 2000. TCRdb redid the processing of the public reads, applying fastp at Q25 and MiXCR, and retained in-frame beta chains. A single entry per CDR3 protein holds the most common genes and DNA from its merged rows. The sample table shows some 500,000 distinct CDR3 sequences, and 14% are seen once. Of the sample, approximately 0.52% is held by the ten largest clones. The data were also submitted as part of a second study, on yellow fever vaccine responses in identical twins.

Specimen: CD4+ T cells sorted from blood. The receptors stem from a woman younger than 30 in good health.

The chain employs TRBV6-2 or TRBV6-3 and TRBJ2-3; 13 bases map to TRBD2. V shed 5 bases, J shed 7 bases, and the junction held 9 bases outside the gene matches. This CDR3 is built from 16 residues. CDR1 and CDR2 (germline): MNHEY, SVGEGT. In nucleotides, the CDR3 is TGTGCCAGCAGTCCTATGACTAGCGGGAGGAAAAATACGCAGTATTTT. It codes for CASSPMTSGRKNTQYF.

V and J are TRBV11-2 and TRBJ2-7; D might be TRBD2 (6 bases). Per germline, CDR1 SGHAT and CDR2 FQNNGV. V lost 4 bases and J lost 0, with 13 bases in between. The CDR3 runs 15 residues. CDR3 residues: CASSSPGVYSYEQYF. The CDR3 coding sequence is TGTGCCAGCAGCTCCCCGGGGGTATACTCCTACGAGCAGTACTTC.

The sample holds many counts of this clonotype. The V and J genes are TRBV24-1 and TRBJ2-1; D possibly corresponds to TRBD1 (5 bases). The CDR3 totals 14 residues. V lost 4 bases and J lost 5, with 11 bases in between. Per the germline V gene, CDR1 is KGHDR and CDR2 is SFDVKD. The CDR3 sequence is CATSDRVVDNEQFF. CDR3 nucleotides: TGTGCCACCAGTGACAGGGTAGTAGACAATGAGCAGTTCTTC.

In this sample, this clonotype turned up a few times. The chain links TRBV20-1 to TRBJ2-1, with TRBD1 identical over 7 bases. This CDR3 has 14 amino acids. The junction had 11 bases not matched to a gene; V was cut back by 5 bases and J by 7 bases. Germline values: CDR1 DFQATT, CDR2 SNEGSKA (reference sequence). The CDR3 bases are TGCAGTGCTGAAGCAGGGACAGTCGGAAATGAGCAGTTCTTC. Protein: CSAEAGTVGNEQFF.

J is TRBJ1-6 and V is TRBV3-1; D possibly corresponds to TRBD1 (5 bases). V lost 0 bases and J lost 6, with 18 bases in between. CDR3 size: 18 residues. Germline V lookup: CDR1 LGHDT, CDR2 YNNKEL (reference sequence). The CDR3: CASSQELAAGAINSPLHF. The CDR3 bases are TGTGCCAGCAGCCAAGAACTGGCGGCCGGGGCAATTAATTCACCCCTCCACTTT.

This clonotype has just a few counts. The chain uses TRBV11-3 and TRBJ2-1; D could derive from TRBD1 or TRBD2 (5 bases each). The CDR3 spans 17 residues. Trimming removed 1 base from V and 5 bases from J, with 18 bases in between. The V gene's germline CDR1 is SGHNT and CDR2 YENEEA. The CDR3 sequence: CASSLGRRSMGHNEQFF. The CDR3 DNA sequence: TGTGCCAGCAGCTTAGGGCGGCGGTCCATGGGACACAATGAGCAGTTCTTC.

This clonotype was seen ten or more times. CDR3 sequence reads: CASSPPNLAKNIQYF. CDR3 sequence (DNA): TGTGCCAGCTCACCACCTAATCTAGCCAAAAACATTCAGTACTTC. J is TRBJ2-4 and V is TRBV18; D not resolved. The CDR3 loop spans 15 amino acids. The V gene's germline CDR1 is KGHSH and CDR2 LQKENI. With 0 bases removed from V and 0 bases from J, the gap between germline ends came to 6 bases.

J is TRBJ2-7 and V is TRBV27; D is ambiguous. The V end lost 3 bases, the J end lost 5 bases, and 14 bases lay between the germline ends. The CDR3 extends over 14 amino acids. Germline V gene data show CDR1 as MNHEY and CDR2 as SMNVEV (reference sequence). The CDR3 DNA is TGTGCCAGCAGTTTTGTCTCGCTTCGTGACGAGCAGTACTTC. It yields the protein CASSFVSLRDEQYF.

The sample holds many counts of this clonotype. V usage is TRBV29-1 and J usage is TRBJ2-7, with 7 positions matching TRBD2. Germline loops: CDR1 SQVTM, CDR2 ANQGSEA. The CDR3 is 13 residues long. The trim removed 4 bases at V and 0 bases at J, leaving 3 bases unmatched. The CDR3 reads CSVGGGISYEQYF. The CDR3 bases are TGCAGCGTTGGCGGGGGTATCTCCTACGAGCAGTACTTC.

The rearrangement joins TRBV5-1 to TRBJ2-2; D uncertain. V was trimmed by 2 bases and J by 0 bases, leaving 8 bases between them. The CDR3 covers 15 residues. Germline values: CDR1 SGHRS, CDR2 YFSETQ. The CDR3 is CASSFGDSNTGELFF. The CDR3 nucleotides read TGCGCCAGCAGCTTTGGGGATTCGAACACCGGGGAGCTGTTTTTT.

This clonotype was counted between two and nine times. The gene calls are TRBV30 and TRBJ2-7; D remains unclear. The CDR3 totals 13 residues. V was clipped by 0 bases and J by 2 bases, with 8 bases between them. Germline values: CDR1 GTSNPN, CDR2 SVGIG (reference sequence). The CDR3 DNA follows: TGTGCCTGGAGTGTAAGTAACGCCTACGAGCAGTACTTC. It codes for CAWSVSNAYEQYF.

The J gene is TRBJ2-1, the V gene TRBV11-1; 10 nucleotides line up with TRBD2. Germline V gene lookup returns CDR1 SGHAT and CDR2 FQDESV (reference sequence). The trim removed 2 bases at V and 6 bases at J, leaving 4 bases unmatched. The CDR3 is 15 residues long. CDR3 protein: CASSLSSGGINEQFF. The DNA for the CDR3 is TGTGCCAGCAGCTTAAGTAGCGGGGGGATCAATGAGCAGTTCTTC.

This clonotype turned up a few times. The rearrangement links TRBV3-1 to TRBJ2-2, with unresolved D. CDR1 and CDR2 from the germline V gene are LGHDT and YNNKEL (reference sequence). This CDR3 spans 14 amino acids. Trimming pared 4 bases from V and 6 bases from J, leaving 12 bases between. The CDR3 DNA reads TGTGCCAGCAGCCCCCACCATGGGGCCGGGGAGCTGTTTTTT. Encoded protein: CASSPHHGAGELFF.

The chain joins TRBV24-1 to TRBJ2-7, with D perhaps matching TRBD1 (5 bases). V was cut by 2 bases and J by 2 bases, with 15 bases left in between. The V gene's germline CDR1 is KGHDR and CDR2 SFDVKD. The CDR3 length is 16 residues. CDR3 residues: CATSDSGNQGAYEQYF. Written as DNA, the CDR3 is TGTGCCACCAGTGATTCAGGGAATCAAGGCGCCTACGAGCAGTACTTC.